Listed here are 29 T cell receptor beta chains from one sample, sequenced in a study of T cell responses to AZD1222 COVID-19 vaccine. Profiling relied on immunoSEQ multiplex PCR, and the TCRdb table lists in-frame clones only, not all of them. The sample records about 130,000 clones, over 85% being singletons. Source: peripheral blood, taken 28 days after the second AZD1222 dose. The receptors originated from an adult who received the AZD1222 COVID-19 vaccine.

The chain combines TRBV2 with TRBJ2-7, with 7 bases lining up with TRBD1. The CDR3 consists of 15 residues. J lost 5 bases, V lost 1 base, and 8 bases had no gene match. Per the germline V gene, CDR1 is SNHLY and CDR2 is FYNNEI. CDR3 DNA: TGTGCCAGCAGTGAAGGAAACAGGGGTTTCCACGAGCAGTACTTC. Its translation: CASSEGNRGFHEQYF.

This chain links TRBV7-9 with TRBJ1-5; 11 nucleotides agree with TRBD1. Germline V gene sequence: CDR1 SEHNR, CDR2 FQNEAQ (reference sequence). Trimming took 2 bases from V and 3 from J; bases not matched to a gene: 6. This CDR3 region has 17 residues. In nucleotides, the CDR3 is TGTGCCAGCAGCTTATTCGGACAGGGGGCGGACAATCAGCCCCAGCATTTT. This codes for CASSLFGQGADNQPQHF.

As concerns this clone: A far larger clone is only one base removed, so a read error is likely. CDR3 amino acids: CASSRTENTEAFF. The CDR3 nucleotides are TGTGCCAGCAGCCGGACTGAGAACACTGAAGCTTTCTTT. This chain links TRBV7-2 with TRBJ1-1; D is uncertain. The CDR3 is 13 amino acids. Germline V lookup: CDR1 SGHTA, CDR2 FQGNSA. Trimming cost V 5 bases and J 1 base, with 8 bases left between them.

V is TRBV18 and J is TRBJ1-1; 7 bases map to TRBD1. The germline CDR1 and CDR2 sequences are KGHSH and LQKENI. V shed 1 base, J shed 1 base, and the junction held 9 bases outside the gene matches. There are 17 residues in the CDR3. CDR3 DNA sequence: TGTGCCAGCTCACCACTGCACACGACAGGGAAGAACACTGAAGCTTTCTTT. Its protein product is CASSPLHTTGKNTEAFF.

The V gene is TRBV3-1 (or the pseudogene TRBV3-2), the J gene TRBJ1-2, with 7 bases aligning to TRBD1. This CDR3 has 14 amino acids. In germline, CDR1 is LGHDT, CDR2 YNNKEL (reference sequence). Losses at the gene ends were 4 bases for V and 4 bases for J; bases not matched to a gene: 6. The DNA for the CDR3 is TGTGCCAGCAGCCCGGGGCAGGGGGGCTATGGCTACACCTTC. Translation gives CASSPGQGGYGYTF.

This clone was found a few times. This chain links TRBV11-3 with TRBJ2-2, with TRBD2 matching 12 bases. The CDR3 is 18 amino acids. V shed 3 bases, J shed 2 bases, and the junction held 7 bases outside the gene matches. Germline V gene lookup returns CDR1 SGHNT and CDR2 YENEEA. This CDR3 is CASSFPSGGARNTGELFF. The CDR3 DNA follows: TGTGCCAGCAGCTTCCCTAGCGGGGGGGCCAGAAACACCGGGGAGCTGTTTTTT.

This CDR3 reads CASSWRLAGDYNEQFF. The CDR3 nucleotides are TGTGCCAGCAGCTGGAGACTAGCGGGGGACTACAATGAGCAGTTCTTC. V and J are TRBV5-6 and TRBJ2-1; 12 bases map to TRBD2. The CDR3 contains 16 residues. CDR1 is SGHDT, CDR2 YYEEEE, per germline. V lost 3 bases, J lost 3 bases, and 4 bases stayed unmatched.

This clone was seen only once. The chain joins TRBV5-6 to TRBJ1-4; maybe TRBD1 (6 bases). Germline values: CDR1 SGHDT, CDR2 YYEEEE. The ends were cut back, 1 base at V and 4 bases at J, with 8 bases in the middle. The CDR3 loop spans 14 amino acids. Here the CDR3 DNA reads TGTGCCAGCAGCTTGCGGGGGCTTAATGAAAAACTGTTTTTT. Its translation: CASSLRGLNEKLFF.

The chain uses TRBV24-1 and TRBJ2-1; 9 positions agree with TRBD2. The junction had 4 bases not matched to a gene; V was cut back by 2 bases and J by 0 bases. This CDR3 has 17 amino acids. Germline loops: CDR1 KGHDR, CDR2 SFDVKD. The CDR3 nucleotides are TGTGCCACCAGTGATTCGAGCGGGGGGAGCTCCTACAATGAGCAGTTCTTC. It encodes CATSDSSGGSSYNEQFF.

The rearrangement links TRBV10-3 to TRBJ1-3, with TRBD1 matching over 7 bases. V gave up 0 bases and J gave up 0 bases; unmatched junction bases: 5. The CDR3 extends over 17 amino acids. CDR1 and CDR2 from the germline V gene are ENHRY and SYGVKD. This CDR3 is CAISESMTGISGNTIYF. CDR3 DNA: TGTGCCATCAGTGAGTCGATGACAGGGATCTCTGGAAACACCATATATTTT.

The chain is built from TRBV9 and TRBJ2-1, with unresolved D. Germline CDR1 SGDLS, CDR2 YYNGEE. The V gene lost 0 bases and the J gene lost 6 bases, with 10 bases spanning the gap. The CDR3 spans 14 residues. CDR3 in amino acids: CASSVVALRNEQFF. CDR3 bases: TGTGCCAGCAGCGTAGTAGCCCTCCGCAATGAGCAGTTCTTC.

The chain combines TRBV5-1 with TRBJ2-2; TRBD1 matches 10 bases. The CDR3 contains 15 residues. Germline V gene lookup returns CDR1 SGHRS and CDR2 YFSETQ. V lost 2 bases, J lost 6 bases, and 4 bases stayed unmatched. CDR3 nucleotides: TGCGCCAGCAGCTTAGGACAGGGGGGTTCCGGGGAGCTGTTTTTT. It translates to CASSLGQGGSGELFF.

This clone turned up a few times. The chain recombines TRBV10-2 with TRBJ2-1; D may be TRBD1 (6 bases). This CDR3 has 15 residues. Germline V lookup: CDR1 WSHSY, CDR2 SAAADI. With 3 bases removed from V and 8 bases from J, the gap between germline ends came to 17 bases. CDR3 residues: CASSDSYAPGDEQFF. The CDR3 DNA follows: TGCGCCAGCAGTGACTCCTATGCCCCAGGGGATGAGCAGTTCTTC.

The V and J genes are TRBV7-8 and TRBJ2-7; TRBD2 agrees at 9 bases. The CDR3 sequence is 14 residues long. V was pared by 1 base and J by 6 bases, with 4 bases of the junction left unmatched. Germline loops: CDR1 SGHVS, CDR2 FQNEAQ. CDR3 sequence: CASSLVWTSAEQYF. The CDR3 nucleotides are TGTGCCAGCAGCTTAGTGTGGACTAGCGCCGAGCAGTACTTC.

This sequence joins TRBV2 and TRBJ2-1; 16 positions match TRBD2. This CDR3 is 18 amino acids long. V was pared by 0 bases and J by 7 bases, with 6 bases of the junction left unmatched. Germline CDR1 SNHLY, CDR2 FYNNEI. CDR3 DNA: TGTGCCAGCAGTGAAGCGCCCGGGACTAGCGGGGGGGCTAATGAGCAGTTCTTC. It encodes CASSEAPGTSGGANEQFF.

The V and J genes are TRBV21-1 and TRBJ1-2; no DNA check was done on the table's D call, TRBD1. TRBV21-1 is reported as a pseudogene. The CDR3 has 13 amino acids. This CDR3 reads CASSKGARYGYTF. The CDR3 coding sequence is TGTGCCAGCAGCAAAGGGGCCCGTTATGGCTACACCTTC.

This chain joins TRBV5-4 and TRBJ1-1; D uncertain. CDR1 is SGHNT, CDR2 YYREEE, per germline (reference sequence). Trimming stripped 4 bases from V and 6 bases from J, with 16 bases between. This CDR3 spans 14 amino acids. The CDR3 here is CASSRAVTEPEAFF. In nucleotides, the CDR3 is TGTGCCAGCAGCCGGGCGGTTACCGAGCCTGAAGCTTTCTTT.

This chain joins TRBV9 and TRBJ2-5, with D perhaps matching TRBD1 (6 bases). V lost 5 bases and J lost 1, with 9 bases in between. There are 13 residues in the CDR3. Germline lookup yields CDR1 SGDLS and CDR2 YYNGEE. The CDR3 nucleotides read TGTGCCAGCAGTGGACAGCCCCAAGAGACCCAGTACTTC. As protein: CASSGQPQETQYF.

This sequence joins TRBV9 and TRBJ2-2, with D unresolved. Germline CDR1 SGDLS, CDR2 YYNGEE. CDR3 length equals 15 residues. V gave up 0 bases and J gave up 2 bases, with 8 bases separating them. The CDR3 DNA sequence: TGTGCCAGCAGCGTAGATCCCGGAAACACCGGGGAGCTGTTTTTT. Amino acid sequence: CASSVDPGNTGELFF.

This clone occurred once. The rearrangement uses TRBV18 and TRBJ2-3; possible D gene TRBD2, 6 bases. The CDR3 spans 16 residues. The V and J ends lost 4 bases and 2 bases respectively, with 16 bases between them. Germline V gene lookup returns CDR1 KGHSH and CDR2 LQKENI. CDR3 loop: CASSHRDFKVTDTQYF. CDR3 coding DNA: TGTGCCAGCTCACACCGGGACTTCAAGGTCACAGATACGCAGTATTTT. Complete variable domain (other parts from reference TRBV18 and TRBJ2-3): NAGVMQNPRHLVRRRGQEARLRCSPMKGHSHVYWYRQLPEEGLKFMVYLQKENIIDESGMPKERFSAEFPKEGPSILRIQQVVRGDSAAYFCASSHRDFKVTDTQYFGPGTRLTVL.

The chain employs TRBV5-6 and TRBJ1-5; D remains unclear. Trimming took 1 base from V and 0 from J, leaving 14 bases between them. CDR3 length equals 17 residues. Germline V gene lookup returns CDR1 SGHDT and CDR2 YYEEEE. As DNA, the CDR3 is TGTGCCAGCAGCTTGCGCTATTTACGGGATAGCAATCAGCCCCAGCATTTT. As protein: CASSLRYLRDSNQPQHF.

The chain is built from TRBV19 and TRBJ1-5; TRBD1 matches 12 bases. CDR1 and CDR2 (germline): LNHDA, SQIVND (reference sequence). Trimming removed 5 bases from V and 1 base from J; junction bases left unmatched: 0. This CDR3 spans 15 amino acids. The CDR3 sequence is CASSGTGGSNQPQHF. The CDR3 nucleotides are TGTGCCAGTAGTGGGACAGGGGGCAGCAATCAGCCCCAGCATTTT.

The CDR3 nucleotides are TGTGCCAGCAGTCAAACGGTGGCAAATGGTGAAGCTTTCTTT. This codes for CASSQTVANGEAFF. This chain links TRBV6-6 with TRBJ1-1; D is unclear. Trimming took 5 bases from V and 7 from J, leaving 17 bases between them. CDR3 length: 14 residues. The V gene's germline CDR1 is MNHNY and CDR2 SVGAGI (reference sequence).

The V gene is TRBV5-4, the J gene TRBJ2-1; tentatively, D is TRBD2 (6 bases). The V and J ends lost 4 bases and 7 bases respectively, with 15 bases between them. Germline V gene sequence: CDR1 SGHNT, CDR2 YYREEE (reference sequence). The CDR3 contains 14 residues. As DNA, the CDR3 is TGTGCCAGCAGCCCCGGGACTGGGGTGAATGAGCAGTTCTTC. Translating it yields CASSPGTGVNEQFF.

The sample holds one count of this clone. The rearrangement uses TRBV6-5 and TRBJ1-2; the match to TRBD1 covers 7 bases. CDR3 length: 14 amino acids. Germline V gene lookup returns CDR1 MNHEY and CDR2 SVGAGI. J gave up 5 bases and V 7 bases, and 10 bases lay outside the gene matches. CDR3 sequence reads: CASTPWDRPYGYTF. The CDR3 nucleotides read TGTGCCAGCACCCCGTGGGACAGACCTTATGGCTACACCTTC.

This chain links TRBV11-2 with TRBJ1-1, with D unresolved. V lost 5 bases and J lost 1, with 8 bases in between. The CDR3 is 13 residues long. Germline CDR1 reads SGHAT; CDR2 reads FQNNGV. The CDR3, as DNA: TGTGCCAGCAGCCAAGCAGGGAACACTGAAGCTTTCTTT. Protein product: CASSQAGNTEAFF.

The V call is TRBV6-5, the J call TRBJ2-1; D might be TRBD1 (5 bases). Trimming left V 7 bases short and J 4 bases short, with 14 bases between. This CDR3 has 14 residues. The germline CDR1 and CDR2 sequences are MNHEY and SVGAGI. The CDR3 DNA sequence: TGTGCCAGCAAATCCAGGACATTATACAATGAGCAGTTCTTC. The encoded protein is CASKSRTLYNEQFF.

The V and J genes are TRBV5-1 and TRBJ1-5; 7 nucleotides match TRBD1. The CDR3 contains 14 residues. V shed 2 bases and J 6 bases; nucleotides not matched to a gene: 5. Germline assignment: CDR1 SGHRS and CDR2 YFSETQ. As DNA, the CDR3 is TGCGCCAGCAGCTTCGCAGGGGGGGGTCAGCCCCAGCATTTT. This sequence encodes CASSFAGGGQPQHF.

As DNA, the CDR3 is TGTGCCAGCAGCTTAGGGGCAGGTACCTCTGGAAACACCATATATTTT. Residues: CASSLGAGTSGNTIYF. The chain joins TRBV7-9 to TRBJ1-3; D is unclear. Germline V CDR1 and CDR2: SEHNR, FQNEAQ (reference sequence). This CDR3 comprises 16 residues. V was pared by 1 base and J by 0 bases, with 10 bases between.